This T cell receptor beta chain is from a study of T cells in Graves' hyperthyroidism and ophthalmopathy. General study points: Most expanded thyroid clonotypes above 0.001 recurred in blood.

CDR3 length: 14 residues. Germline-derived CDR1 and CDR2 are SGHRS and YFSETQ. V lost 0 bases to trimming and J lost 6 bases, with 13 bases between them. Extraction of PBMCs used roughly 10 ml of fresh peripheral blood. There were TCR beta CDR3 regions amplified from RNA transcripts. The primer set for the first-round RT-PCR of the TCR CDR3 was HTBI. TCRdb reprocessed the multiplex PCR reads with MiXCR, giving one entry per CDR3 protein. The table includes a few hundred thousand distinct CDR3 sequences, 15% to 18% detected once. About this clonotype: Its antigen is unknown.

The specimen sequenced was blood. The chain uses TRBV5-1 and TRBJ2-7, with D tentatively TRBD2 (6 bases). This receptor was obtained from a woman under 40 with Graves' hyperthyroidism. CDR3 nucleotides: TGCGCCAGCAGCTTGGCCGGGGGTGGGTTCGAGCAGTACTTC. Translated: CASSLAGGGFEQYF.